This entry is about one TCR beta chain. Antigen unknown. This sample is drawn from a study of blood T cells in healthy people across ages. Primed by a sample-barcoded 5' primer and a J-beta primer mix, a second PCR proceeded for roughly 7 to 11 cycles. TCRdb re-called the 5' RACE reads through MiXCR, storing one row per CDR3 protein. The sample shows 1,500,000 or so distinct CDR3 sequences, about 45% of them seen only once. Study-wide points: Older age coincided with a roughly linear decline in TCR beta diversity per million T cells.

The sequence came from a woman between 18 and 30 years old in good health. Sequencing was carried out using blood.

The CDR3 sequence is CAITLGQTSYGYTF. CDR3 DNA sequence: TGTGCCATCACCCTGGGACAGACTAGCTATGGCTACACCTTC. The V and J genes are TRBV10-3 and TRBJ1-2; TRBD1 matches 7 bases. The junction had 9 bases not matched to a gene; V was cut back by 7 bases and J by 4 bases. Looked up from germline, CDR1 is ENHRY and CDR2 is SYGVKD. The CDR3 has 14 residues.